This T cell receptor beta chain was observed in a study of spatial heterogeneity in lung cancer (dated by TCRdb to between 2018 and 2021). Study-wide context: More beta-chain than alpha-chain transcripts were consistently detected, likely reflecting higher beta-chain transcript abundance. In the raw uncorrected reads, each unique combination of TCR and UMI appeared on average more than ten times. In non-small cell lung cancer, the study made a quantitative comparison of TCR alpha and beta repertoires among multiple tumor regions, matched nontumor lung and blood. Nonsynonymous mutation counts, determined by whole-exome sequencing of tumor tissue, were related to TCR repertoire features. Both alpha and beta chains were TCR-sequenced in approximately 200 tumor regions, 64 matched nontumor lung samples and around 54 PBMC samples obtained at surgery. Summary of the overall study and its limitations: Ubiquitous expanded tumor TCRs were detected in blood more often at tumor resection than at routine follow-up. Additional single-cell paired TCR alpha and beta sequencing was considered necessary to confirm, at a functional level, the hypothesis that regional TCRs recognize regional mutations.

To note about this clonotype: Its target antigen remains unknown. No much larger clone is present one base from it, and per-base qualities are unavailable.

The time point label corresponds to: sample taken at primary tumor resection. Without any cell sorting, TCR sequencing was performed on whole RNA extracted either from tumor and nontumor lung tissue or from cryopreserved PBMC samples. The donors were some 72 patients from the lung TRACERx cohort who had early-stage, untreated non-small cell lung cancer. Only patients with enough RNA available from two or more tumor regions were chosen for TCR sequencing. CDR1 SGHVS and CDR2 FQNEAQ are derived from the germline V gene. Counted from cysteine to phenylalanine, this CDR3 has 13 amino acids. The only DNA kept is the CDR3, 39 bases in frame from the first base. V loses 3 bases, J loses 10 bases, and the germline ends lie 12 bases apart. The library was made by 5' RACE. Instrument used: NextSeq 500. The TCR library protocol attached a unique molecular identifier to each TCR cDNA molecule to allow correction of PCR and sequencing errors. From the authors' description of their analysis: TCR identification, UMI-based error correction and CDR3 extraction were all carried out with Decombinator tools. TCRs above a frequency of 2 per 1,000, corresponding to the top 1% of the tumor frequency distribution, were defined as expanded. Renyi diversity was calculated using the R vegan package after each repertoire was subsampled 100 times to 5,000 TCRs. CDR3 similarity networks were built from amino acid triplet string-kernel similarity, connecting CDR3s with pairwise similarity above 0.82. TCRdb reran the public reads through fastp at Q25 and MiXCR, keeping productive beta chains. Each entry is one CDR3 protein sequence, shown with its most common DNA and genes. For this entry, the V and J calls and clone size follow TCRdb and not the study's own pipeline. Here the sample has some 47,000 distinct CDR3 sequences; over 5.5% occur a single time. Roughly 3% of the sample goes to the ten largest clones.

This receptor was taken from a female donor with early-stage non-small cell lung cancer. The sequence is built from TRBV7-8 and TRBJ1-4; the D gene is perhaps TRBD1, from 5 matching bases. The input for sequencing was PBMCs, taken at surgery. The CDR3 is CASSFERGIKLFF. The sequenced DNA is TGTGCCAGCAGCTTTGAAAGGGGAATAAAACTGTTTTTT. The entire variable domain, with the stretches around the CDR3 drawn from the reference TRBV7-8 and TRBJ1-4 proteins, is GAGVSQSPRYKVAKRGQDVALRCDPISGHVSLFWYQQALGQGPEFLTYFQNEAQLDKSGLPSDRFFAERPEGSVSTLKIQRTQQEDSAVYLCASSFERGIKLFFGSGTQLSVL.